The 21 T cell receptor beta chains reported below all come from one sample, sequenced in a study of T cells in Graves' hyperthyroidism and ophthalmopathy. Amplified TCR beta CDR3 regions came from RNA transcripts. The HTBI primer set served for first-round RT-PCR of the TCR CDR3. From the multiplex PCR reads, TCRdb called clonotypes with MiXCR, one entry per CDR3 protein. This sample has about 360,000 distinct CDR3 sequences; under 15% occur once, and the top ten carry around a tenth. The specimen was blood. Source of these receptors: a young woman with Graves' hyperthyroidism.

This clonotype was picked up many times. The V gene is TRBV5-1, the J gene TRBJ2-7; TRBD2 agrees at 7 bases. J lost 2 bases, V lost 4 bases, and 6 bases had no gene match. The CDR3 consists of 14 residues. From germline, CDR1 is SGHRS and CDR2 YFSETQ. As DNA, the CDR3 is TGCGCCAGCAGCCCCGGGGGGAGCCCCTACGAGCAGTACTTC. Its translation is CASSPGGSPYEQYF.

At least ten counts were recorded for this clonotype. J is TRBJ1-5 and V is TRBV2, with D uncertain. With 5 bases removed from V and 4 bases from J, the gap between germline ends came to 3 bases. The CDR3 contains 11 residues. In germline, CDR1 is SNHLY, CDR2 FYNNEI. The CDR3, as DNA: TGTGCCAGCAGTCTTAATCAGCCCCAGCATTTT. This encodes CASSLNQPQHF.

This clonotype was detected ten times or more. The CDR3 here is CASGTLAESTDTQYF. The CDR3, as DNA: TGTGCCAGCGGTACACTAGCCGAAAGCACAGATACGCAGTATTTT. The chain employs TRBV28 and TRBJ2-3, with D perhaps TRBD2 (6 bases). The CDR3 spans 15 residues. CDR1 and CDR2 (germline): MDHEN, SYDVKM. V was shortened by 8 bases and J by 0 bases, with 15 bases between the two germline ends.

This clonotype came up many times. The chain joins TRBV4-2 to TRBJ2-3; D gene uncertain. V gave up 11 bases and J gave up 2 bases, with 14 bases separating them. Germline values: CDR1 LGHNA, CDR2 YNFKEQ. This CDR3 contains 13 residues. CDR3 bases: TGTGCCTCCCACTCGTCCCTCACAGATACGCAGTATTTT. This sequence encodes CASHSSLTDTQYF.

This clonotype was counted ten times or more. Here the CDR3 reads CASSLGAQGEEKLFF. The CDR3 nucleotides are TGTGCCAGCAGTTTAGGGGCACAAGGGGAGGAAAAACTGTTTTTT. The gene calls are TRBV28 and TRBJ1-4; tentative D call: TRBD1 (5 bases). The CDR3 contains 15 residues. Trimming removed 2 bases at V and 8 bases at J, with 15 bases between. The V gene's germline CDR1 is MDHEN and CDR2 SYDVKM.

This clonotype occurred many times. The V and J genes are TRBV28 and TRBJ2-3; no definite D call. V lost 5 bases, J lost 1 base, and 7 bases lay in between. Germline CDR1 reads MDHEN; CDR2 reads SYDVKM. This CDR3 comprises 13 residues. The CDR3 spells CASSLPRTDTQYF. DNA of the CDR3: TGTGCCAGCAGTCTTCCGCGCACAGATACGCAGTATTTT.

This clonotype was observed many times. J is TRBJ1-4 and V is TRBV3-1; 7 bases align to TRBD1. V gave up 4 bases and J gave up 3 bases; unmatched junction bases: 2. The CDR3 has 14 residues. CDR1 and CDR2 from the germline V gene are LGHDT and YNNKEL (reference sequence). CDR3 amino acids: CASSPGGPNEKLFF. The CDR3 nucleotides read TGTGCCAGCAGCCCAGGGGGTCCTAATGAAAAACTGTTTTTT.

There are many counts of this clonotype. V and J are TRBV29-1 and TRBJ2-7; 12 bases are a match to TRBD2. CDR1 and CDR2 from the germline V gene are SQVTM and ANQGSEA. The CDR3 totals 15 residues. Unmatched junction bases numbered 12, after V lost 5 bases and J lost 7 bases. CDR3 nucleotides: TGCAGCGTTCTCCCCGGACTAGCGGGAACGGGGGAGCAGTACTTC. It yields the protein CSVLPGLAGTGEQYF.

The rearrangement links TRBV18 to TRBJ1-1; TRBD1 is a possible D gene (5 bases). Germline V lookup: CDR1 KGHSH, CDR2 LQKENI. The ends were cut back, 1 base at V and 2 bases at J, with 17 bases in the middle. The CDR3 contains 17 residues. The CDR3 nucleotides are TGTGCCAGCTCACCACTGATCGACTCGCAGGGAAACACTGAAGCTTTCTTT. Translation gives CASSPLIDSQGNTEAFF.

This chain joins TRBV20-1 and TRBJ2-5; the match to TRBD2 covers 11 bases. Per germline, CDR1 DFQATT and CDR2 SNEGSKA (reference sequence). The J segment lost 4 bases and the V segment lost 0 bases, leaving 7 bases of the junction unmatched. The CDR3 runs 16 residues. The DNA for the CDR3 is TGCAGTGCTAGAGATAAAGTGCTAGCGGGAGGAGAGACCCAGTACTTC. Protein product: CSARDKVLAGGETQYF.

The CDR3 is CSVNWDTENIQYF. In DNA form, the CDR3 reads TGCAGCGTTAATTGGGACACCGAAAACATTCAGTACTTC. J is TRBJ2-4 and V is TRBV29-1; possibly TRBD1 for D (6 bases). Germline CDR1 reads SQVTM; CDR2 reads ANQGSEA. The CDR3 sequence is 13 residues long. V lost 5 bases to trimming and J lost 5 bases, with 13 bases between them.

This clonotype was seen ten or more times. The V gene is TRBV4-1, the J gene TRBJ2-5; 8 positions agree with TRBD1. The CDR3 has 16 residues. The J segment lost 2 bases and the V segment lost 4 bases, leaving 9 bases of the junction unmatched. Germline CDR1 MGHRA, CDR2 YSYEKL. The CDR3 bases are TGCGCCAGCAGCCCCGCGGGGACAGGACCGCAAGAGACCCAGTACTTC. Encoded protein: CASSPAGTGPQETQYF.

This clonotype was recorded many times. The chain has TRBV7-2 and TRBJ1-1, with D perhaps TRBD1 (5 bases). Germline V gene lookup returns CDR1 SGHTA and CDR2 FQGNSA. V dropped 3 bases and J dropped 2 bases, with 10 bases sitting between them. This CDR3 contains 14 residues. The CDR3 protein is CASSFGGTNTEAFF. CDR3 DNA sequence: TGTGCCAGCAGCTTCGGGGGGACTAACACTGAAGCTTTCTTT. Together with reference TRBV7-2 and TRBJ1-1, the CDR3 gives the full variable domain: GAGVSQSPSNKVTEKGKDVELRCDPISGHTALYWYRQSLGQGLEFLIYFQGNSAPDKSGLPSDRFSAERTGGSVSTLTIQRTQQEDSAVYLCASSFGGTNTEAFFGQGTRLTVV.

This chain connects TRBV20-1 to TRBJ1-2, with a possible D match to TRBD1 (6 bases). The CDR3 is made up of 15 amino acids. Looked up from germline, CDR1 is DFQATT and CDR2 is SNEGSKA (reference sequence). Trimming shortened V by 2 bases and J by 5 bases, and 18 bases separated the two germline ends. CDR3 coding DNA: TGCAGTGCTAGATCCGTTCAGTCAGGGGTTTATGGCTACACCTTC. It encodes CSARSVQSGVYGYTF.

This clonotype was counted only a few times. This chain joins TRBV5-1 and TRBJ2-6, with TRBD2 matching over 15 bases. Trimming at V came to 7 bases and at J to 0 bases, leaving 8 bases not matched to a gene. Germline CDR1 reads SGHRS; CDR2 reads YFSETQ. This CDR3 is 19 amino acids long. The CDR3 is CASHPGLAGGSSGANVLTF. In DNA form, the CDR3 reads TGCGCCAGCCACCCCGGACTAGCGGGGGGGAGCTCTGGGGCCAACGTCCTGACTTTC.

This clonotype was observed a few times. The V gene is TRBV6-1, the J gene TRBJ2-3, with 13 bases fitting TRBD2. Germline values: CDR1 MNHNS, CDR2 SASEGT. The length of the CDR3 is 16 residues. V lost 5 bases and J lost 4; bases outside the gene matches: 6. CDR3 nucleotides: TGTGCCAGCAGTACACTAGCGGGAGGGCCCTCAGATACGCAGTATTTT. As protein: CASSTLAGGPSDTQYF.

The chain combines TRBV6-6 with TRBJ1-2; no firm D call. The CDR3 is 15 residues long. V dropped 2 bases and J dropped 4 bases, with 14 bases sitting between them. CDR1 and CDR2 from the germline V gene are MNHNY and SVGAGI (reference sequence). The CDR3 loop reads CASSYKAEALYGYTF. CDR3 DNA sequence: TGTGCCAGCAGTTACAAGGCAGAGGCTCTCTATGGCTACACCTTC.

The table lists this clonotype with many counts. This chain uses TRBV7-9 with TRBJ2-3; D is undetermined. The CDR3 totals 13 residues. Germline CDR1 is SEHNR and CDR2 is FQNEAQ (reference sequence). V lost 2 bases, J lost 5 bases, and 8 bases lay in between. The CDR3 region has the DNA TGTGCCAGCAGCTTATTGCGCGGAGATACGCAGTATTTT. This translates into CASSLLRGDTQYF.

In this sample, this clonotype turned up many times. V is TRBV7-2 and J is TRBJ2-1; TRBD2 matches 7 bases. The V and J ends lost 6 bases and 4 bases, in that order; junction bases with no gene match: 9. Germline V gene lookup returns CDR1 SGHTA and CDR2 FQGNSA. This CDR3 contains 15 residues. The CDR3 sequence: CASSPGGSLYNEQFF. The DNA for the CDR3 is TGTGCCAGCAGTCCGGGAGGCAGCTTATACAATGAGCAGTTCTTC.

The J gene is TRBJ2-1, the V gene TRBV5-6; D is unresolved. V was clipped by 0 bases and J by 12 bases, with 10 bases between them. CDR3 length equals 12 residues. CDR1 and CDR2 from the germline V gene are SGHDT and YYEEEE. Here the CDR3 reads CASSLDDSSQFF. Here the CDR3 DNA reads TGTGCCAGCAGCTTGGATGACTCCTCGCAGTTCTTC.

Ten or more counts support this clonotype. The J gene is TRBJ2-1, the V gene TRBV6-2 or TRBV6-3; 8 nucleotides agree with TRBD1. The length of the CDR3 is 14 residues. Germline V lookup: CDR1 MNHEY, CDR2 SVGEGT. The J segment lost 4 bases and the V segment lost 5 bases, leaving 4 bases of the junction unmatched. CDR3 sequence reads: CASSKDRGYNEQFF. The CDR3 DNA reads TGTGCCAGCAGTAAAGACAGGGGATACAATGAGCAGTTCTTC.